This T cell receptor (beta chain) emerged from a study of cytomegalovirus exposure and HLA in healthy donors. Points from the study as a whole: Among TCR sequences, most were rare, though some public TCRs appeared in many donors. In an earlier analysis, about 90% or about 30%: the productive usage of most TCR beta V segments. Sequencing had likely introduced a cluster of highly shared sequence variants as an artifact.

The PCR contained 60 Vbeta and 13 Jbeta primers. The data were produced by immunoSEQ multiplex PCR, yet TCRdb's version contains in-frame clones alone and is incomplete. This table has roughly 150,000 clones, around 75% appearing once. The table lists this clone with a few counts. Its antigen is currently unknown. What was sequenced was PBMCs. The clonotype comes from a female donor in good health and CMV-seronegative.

CDR3 loop: CASSFADRYSPLHF. The CDR3 DNA reads TGTGCCAGCAGCTTCGCCGATAGATATTCACCCCTCCACTTT. The rearrangement links TRBV7-2 to TRBJ1-6; D gene ambiguous. Germline CDR1 and CDR2: SGHTA and FQGNSA. V lost 3 bases to trimming and J lost 8 bases, with 11 bases between them. The CDR3 length is 14 residues.